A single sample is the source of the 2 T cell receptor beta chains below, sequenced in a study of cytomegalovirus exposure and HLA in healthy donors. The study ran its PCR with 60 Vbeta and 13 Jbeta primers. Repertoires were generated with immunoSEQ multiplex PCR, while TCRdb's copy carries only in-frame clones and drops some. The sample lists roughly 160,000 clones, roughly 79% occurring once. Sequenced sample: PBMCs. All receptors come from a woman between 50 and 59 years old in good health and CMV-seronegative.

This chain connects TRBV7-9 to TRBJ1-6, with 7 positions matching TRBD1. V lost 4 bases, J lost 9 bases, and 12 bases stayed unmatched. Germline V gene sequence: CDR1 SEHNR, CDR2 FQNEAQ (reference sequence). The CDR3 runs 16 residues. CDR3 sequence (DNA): TGTGCCAGCAGCTCCAACCCGACAGGGCCGGCTTCACCCCTCCACTTT. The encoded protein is CASSSNPTGPASPLHF.

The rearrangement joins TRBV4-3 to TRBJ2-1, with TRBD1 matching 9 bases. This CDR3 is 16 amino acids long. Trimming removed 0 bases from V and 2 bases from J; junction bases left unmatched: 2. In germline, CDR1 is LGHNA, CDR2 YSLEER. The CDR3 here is CASSQEGQGTYNEQFF. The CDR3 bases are TGCGCCAGCAGCCAAGAGGGACAGGGAACCTACAATGAGCAGTTCTTC.